Following are 10 T cell receptor beta chains from one sample sequenced in a study of T cell repertoires in cytomegalovirus infection. One entry per CDR3 protein, called by TCRdb with MiXCR from the reads. The data contain 570,000 or so distinct CDR3 sequences, about 40% of them singletons. Their antigens are not known. Sequenced here: cultured PBMCs, sampled from culture after CMV antigen stimulation. The receptors here all came from a human donor in good health (CMV status not recorded). Some clones in this sample may be carry-over from other donors' samples.

This clonotype occurred once. The rearrangement uses TRBV7-2 and TRBJ1-1; D not resolved. V was shortened by 4 bases and J by 0 bases, with 18 bases between the two germline ends. The CDR3 has 17 residues. Germline V gene lookup returns CDR1 SGHTA and CDR2 FQGNSA. CDR3 residues: CASSSTSKGHMNTEAFF. CDR3 in DNA: TGTGCCAGCAGCTCAACAAGTAAGGGCCACATGAACACTGAAGCTTTCTTT.

This clonotype was counted many times. The chain recombines TRBV5-4 with TRBJ2-5; unclear D gene. Germline V gene sequence: CDR1 SGHNT, CDR2 YYREEE (reference sequence). V shed 0 bases and J shed 4 bases, with 7 bases lying between them. CDR3 length: 13 amino acids. CDR3 sequence reads: CASSLVPGETQYF. The CDR3 DNA reads as TGTGCCAGCAGCTTGGTACCAGGAGAGACCCAGTACTTC.

This clonotype appeared a single time. The chain is built from TRBV2 and TRBJ2-1, with TRBD2 matching over 8 bases. This CDR3 contains 13 residues. Germline trimming cut 6 bases from V and 6 bases from J; bases unmatched to any gene: 4. CDR1 and CDR2 (germline): SNHLY, FYNNEI. CDR3 sequence: CASRNGGGNEQFF. DNA for the CDR3: TGTGCCAGCAGGAACGGGGGGGGCAATGAGCAGTTCTTC. The full variable domain, its missing parts supplied by reference TRBV2 and TRBJ2-1, is EPEVTQTPSHQVTQMGQEVILRCVPISNHLYFYWYRQILGQKVEFLVSFYNNEISEKSEIFDDQFSVERPDGSNFTLKIRSTKLEDSAMYFCASRNGGGNEQFFGPGTRLTVL.

The gene calls are TRBV7-9 and TRBJ1-1, with D tentatively TRBD1 (5 bases). This CDR3 region has 14 residues. Germline CDR1 reads SEHNR; CDR2 reads FQNEAQ (reference sequence). The ends were cut back, 3 bases at V and 0 bases at J, with 8 bases in the middle. The CDR3 nucleotides read TGTGCCAGCAGCTTGATGACAGTGAACACTGAAGCTTTCTTT. Its translation is CASSLMTVNTEAFF.

The chain links TRBV10-3 to TRBJ2-2; 7 bases match TRBD1. V lost 6 bases to trimming and J lost 6 bases; unmatched junction nucleotides: 1. Germline CDR1 ENHRY, CDR2 SYGVKD. The CDR3 has 12 residues. The CDR3: CAISQGAGELFF. The CDR3 nucleotides are TGTGCCATCAGCCAGGGGGCCGGGGAGCTGTTTTTT.

V and J are TRBV12-5 and TRBJ1-1, with unresolved D. This CDR3 comprises 12 residues. Trimming removed 3 bases from V and 1 base from J, with 3 bases in between. Germline CDR1 is LGHNT and CDR2 is FRNRAP. CDR3 sequence (DNA): TGTGCTAGTGGTTTCGGGAACACTGAAGCTTTCTTT. Its protein product is CASGFGNTEAFF.

The chain is built from TRBV28 and TRBJ2-1; TRBD1 is a possible D gene (6 bases). The CDR3 extends over 12 amino acids. V was trimmed by 1 base and J by 8 bases, leaving 6 bases between them. Germline CDR1 MDHEN, CDR2 SYDVKM. The CDR3 is CASSLYRDEQFF. The CDR3 coding sequence is TGTGCCAGCAGTTTATACAGGGATGAGCAGTTCTTC. Variable domain in full (rest from reference TRBV28 and TRBJ2-1): DVKVTQSSRYLVKRTGEKVFLECVQDMDHENMFWYRQDPGLGLRLIYFSYDVKMKEKGDIPEGYSVSREKKERFSLILESASTNQTSMYLCASSLYRDEQFFGPGTRLTVL.

DNA for the CDR3: TGTGCCAGCAGCTTGGCGGGAGGGCTAAATACGCAGTATTTT. Translating it yields CASSLAGGLNTQYF. The gene calls are TRBV7-2 and TRBJ2-3; 9 nucleotides align to TRBD2. V trimming: 3 bases; J trimming: 7 bases; junction bases outside the gene matches: 5. This CDR3 region has 14 residues. The V gene's germline CDR1 is SGHTA and CDR2 FQGNSA.

This chain links TRBV7-2 with TRBJ1-6; 9 bases map to TRBD1. CDR1 SGHTA and CDR2 FQGNSA come from the germline V gene. The V and J ends lost 1 base and 11 bases, in that order; junction bases with no gene match: 6. The CDR3 has 15 residues. CDR3 amino acids: CASSLGGQGRAPLHF. The CDR3 region has the DNA TGTGCCAGCAGCTTAGGGGGACAGGGTAGGGCACCCCTCCACTTT.

The V gene is TRBV4-2, the J gene TRBJ2-7; 11 nucleotides agree with TRBD2. The CDR3 sequence is 14 residues long. V dropped 2 bases and J dropped 4; count of bases not matched to a gene: 1. Per germline, CDR1 LGHNA and CDR2 YNFKEQ. CDR3 region: CASSQPSGGYEQYF. The CDR3 DNA sequence: TGTGCCAGCAGCCAACCTAGCGGGGGGTACGAGCAGTACTTC.